Below, 25 T cell receptor beta chains from the same sample are listed, as sequenced in a study of T cells in Graves' hyperthyroidism and ophthalmopathy (dated by TCRdb to about 2019). The receptor library was made with multiplex PCR. Instrument on record: Illumina HiSeq 2000. The TCR beta CDR3 regions were amplified from the RNA transcripts. For the first round of RT-PCR on the TCR CDR3, the HTBI primer set was used together with the Qiagen OneStep RT-PCR kit. TCRdb reprocessed the public reads (quality trimming at Q25 with fastp, clone calling with MiXCR) and kept in-frame beta chains. CDR3 protein duplicates are merged, each entry listing the most common genes and DNA. Counted in this sample were about 210,000 distinct CDR3 sequences; roughly a sixth of them appeared once. The ten most abundant clones make up 50% of the sample. Sequencing was done on a sample of blood. These receptors were obtained from a man aged 45-65 years with Graves' hyperthyroidism.

There are many counts of this clonotype. The chain recombines TRBV18 with TRBJ2-5; the match to TRBD1 covers 8 bases. Losses at the gene ends were 2 bases for V and 5 bases for J; bases not matched to a gene: 4. The CDR3 is 14 amino acids. Per the germline V gene, CDR1 is KGHSH and CDR2 is LQKENI. CDR3 nucleotides: TGTGCCAGCTCACCAACGGACAGGGCGGAGACCCAGTACTTC. Translation: CASSPTDRAETQYF.

This clonotype was found many times. The chain uses TRBV15 and TRBJ2-3; TRBD2 matches at 7 bases. Germline CDR1 and CDR2: LNHNV and YYDKDF (reference sequence). Trimming removed 3 bases from V and 2 bases from J; junction bases left unmatched: 5. The CDR3 sequence is 15 residues long. The CDR3 region is CATSRGSGSTDTQYF. The CDR3 DNA follows: TGTGCCACCAGCAGGGGTAGCGGGTCCACAGATACGCAGTATTTT. Using reference TRBV15 and TRBJ2-3 for the parts outside the CDR3, the full variable domain is DAMVIQNPRYQVTQFGKPVTLSCSQTLNHNVMYWYQQKSSQAPKLLFHYYDKDFNNEADTPDNFQSRRPNTSFCFLDIRSPGLGDTAMYLCATSRGSGSTDTQYFGPGTRLTVL.

In its sample, this clonotype was seen a few times. The chain employs TRBV3-2 and TRBJ2-7. TRBV3-2 is noted as a pseudogene. The CDR3 extends over 14 amino acids. The chain's CDR3 is CASSHKPTHYEQYF. Here the CDR3 DNA reads TGTGCCAGCAGCCATAAGCCGACCCATTACGAGCAGTACTTC.

The chain couples TRBV7-9 to TRBJ2-7, with a weak D call TRBD2 (6 bases). The germline V gene has CDR1 SEHNR and CDR2 FQNEAQ (reference sequence). Trimming took off 5 bases at V and 6 bases at J, with 20 bases between the two ends. This CDR3 is 15 amino acids long. CDR3: CASSPPSVGLLEQYF. CDR3 nucleotides: TGTGCCAGCAGCCCCCCTAGCGTAGGACTGCTCGAGCAGTACTTC.

This chain joins TRBV5-1 and TRBJ2-2, with no clear D. Germline-derived CDR1 and CDR2 are SGHRS and YFSETQ. This CDR3 spans 16 amino acids. V was trimmed by 1 base and J by 2 bases, leaving 12 bases between them. The CDR3 DNA sequence: TGCGCCAGCAGCTTGTCAAGTCTAGGTAACACCGGGGAGCTGTTTTTT. The encoded protein is CASSLSSLGNTGELFF.

This clonotype showed up many times. V usage is TRBV2 and J usage is TRBJ2-3; possible D gene TRBD2, 6 bases. This CDR3 is 15 amino acids long. V was pared by 5 bases and J by 4 bases, with 16 bases between. CDR1 is SNHLY and CDR2 is FYNNEI in the germline V gene. The CDR3 region has the DNA TGTGCCAGCAGTACGTTAACAGGAGGGGCAGATACGCAGTATTTT. Its translation is CASSTLTGGADTQYF.

This clonotype was detected a few times. This chain connects TRBV13 to TRBJ1-4; D is possibly TRBD1 (6 bases). The length of the CDR3 is 14 residues. Trimming took off 4 bases at V and 8 bases at J, with 14 bases between the two ends. CDR1 and CDR2 from the germline V gene are PRHDT and FYEKMQ (reference sequence). The CDR3 loop is CASSSRRGGEKLFF. The CDR3 bases are TGTGCCAGCAGCTCCCGCAGGGGCGGAGAAAAACTGTTTTTT.

This clonotype was detected many times. The rearrangement uses TRBV7-2 and TRBJ2-7; TRBD2 agrees at 14 bases. The CDR3 has 17 amino acids. V shed 1 base and J 0 bases; nucleotides not matched to a gene: 2. The germline gives CDR1 SGHTA, CDR2 FQGNSA. CDR3: CASSLGGLAGDSYEQYF. CDR3 in DNA: TGTGCCAGCAGCTTAGGGGGACTAGCGGGAGACTCCTACGAGCAGTACTTC. The whole variable domain, remainder taken from reference TRBV7-2 and TRBJ2-7, is GAGVSQSPSNKVTEKGKDVELRCDPISGHTALYWYRQSLGQGLEFLIYFQGNSAPDKSGLPSDRFSAERTGGSVSTLTIQRTQQEDSAVYLCASSLGGLAGDSYEQYFGPGTRLTVT.

This clonotype was found once. With a much larger clone just one base away, this may be a read error. The J gene is TRBJ1-5, the V gene TRBV20-1; D not resolved. CDR1 is DFQATT, CDR2 SNEGSKA, per germline (reference sequence). The V and J ends lost 0 bases and 1 base respectively, with 16 bases between them. The CDR3 has 17 amino acids. The CDR3 protein is CSARDRRGSESNQPQHF. The DNA of the CDR3 is TGCAGTGCTAGAGATCGGCGCGGCTCCGAAAGCAATCAGCCCCAGCATTTT.

In regard to this clonotype: Just one base apart from a much larger clone, this may be a read error. This chain joins TRBV28 and TRBJ1-1, with D hard to call. The CDR3 covers 12 residues. The germline V gene encodes CDR1 MDHEN and CDR2 SYDVKM. CDR3 region: CANSSLMNEAFF. Here the CDR3 DNA reads TGTGCCAACAGTTCCTTAATGAATGAAGCTTTCTTT.

The sample holds many counts of this clonotype. Germline is not matched at one junction end, which may reflect a read error. The chain carries TRBV7-9 and TRBJ2-5; perhaps TRBD1 as D (6 bases). Germline V lookup: CDR1 SEHNR, CDR2 FQNEAQ (reference sequence). The CDR3 spans 15 residues. The CDR3 region is CASSPLGAAQVTQYF. Written as DNA, the CDR3 is TGTGCCAGCAGCCCCCTGGGGGCGGCGCAAGTGACCCAGTACTTC.

The rearrangement links TRBV27 to TRBJ2-7; possibly TRBD2 for D (6 bases). The V gene's germline CDR1 is MNHEY and CDR2 SMNVEV (reference sequence). This CDR3 has 14 amino acids. The V and J ends lost 2 bases and 5 bases respectively, with 13 bases between them. CDR3 coding DNA: TGTGCCAGCAGTTTAGGTGGGAGGAACCACGAGCAGTACTTC. It codes for CASSLGGRNHEQYF.

Many counts were recorded for this clonotype. The J gene is TRBJ2-1, the V gene TRBV20-1, with 7 bases that match TRBD2. Per the germline V gene, CDR1 is DFQATT and CDR2 is SNEGSKA (reference sequence). There are 13 residues in the CDR3. V dropped 6 bases and J dropped 8; count of bases not matched to a gene: 10. This CDR3 is CSAQGTTSHEQFF. CDR3 nucleotide sequence: TGCAGTGCCCAAGGGACTACCTCCCATGAGCAGTTCTTC.

This clonotype was counted ten times or more. The CDR3 spells CATEGHASTDTQYF. CDR3 sequence (DNA): TGTGCCACCGAGGGACACGCTAGCACAGATACGCAGTATTTT. This chain links TRBV27 with TRBJ2-3; the D gene is possibly TRBD1 (6 bases). V dropped 10 bases and J dropped 0 bases, with 14 bases sitting between them. This CDR3 spans 14 amino acids. Germline CDR1 reads MNHEY; CDR2 reads SMNVEV (reference sequence).

This clonotype has at least ten counts. The chain carries TRBV20-1 and TRBJ1-5; D not certain. V dropped 3 bases and J dropped 4 bases, with 7 bases sitting between them. There are 12 residues in the CDR3. Germline loops: CDR1 DFQATT, CDR2 SNEGSKA (reference sequence). The CDR3 DNA reads TGCAGTGCTAGTGCCGGGAATCAGCCCCAGCATTTT. Translation gives CSASAGNQPQHF.

The V call is TRBV6-1, the J call TRBJ2-7; TRBD2 aligns across 8 bases. The germline CDR1 and CDR2 sequences are MNHNS and SASEGT. The CDR3 length is 14 residues. Trimming at V came to 6 bases and at J to 2 bases, leaving 6 bases not matched to a gene. The CDR3, as DNA: TGTGCCAGCAGCGGACTAGCTGAAGCCTACGAGCAGTACTTC. It translates to CASSGLAEAYEQYF.

This clonotype appeared many times. This rearrangement joins TRBV6-1 to TRBJ2-7; 7 bases align to TRBD2. V dropped 4 bases and J dropped 5; count of bases not matched to a gene: 11. Germline lookup yields CDR1 MNHNS and CDR2 SASEGT. The CDR3 contains 15 residues. The CDR3 sequence is CASSAVAGDADEQYF. CDR3 DNA sequence: TGTGCCAGCAGTGCGGTTGCGGGGGATGCGGACGAGCAGTACTTC.

The chain recombines TRBV12-3 or TRBV12-4 with TRBJ1-5; D gene uncertain. V lost 1 base and J lost 4, with 5 bases in between. The CDR3 runs 13 residues. The chain's CDR3 is CASSLEENQPQHF. As DNA, the CDR3 is TGTGCCAGCAGTTTAGAAGAGAATCAGCCCCAGCATTTT.

This clonotype was observed many times. The chain is built from TRBV12-5 and TRBJ2-3; D is unresolved. Trimming shortened V by 5 bases and J by 0 bases, and 6 bases separated the two germline ends. The CDR3 covers 13 residues. Germline CDR1 reads LGHNT; CDR2 reads FRNRAP. CDR3 in DNA: TGTGCTAGTGGTCCTTCTAGCACAGATACGCAGTATTTT. This encodes CASGPSSTDTQYF.

This clonotype was picked up a small number of times. Given a much more abundant clone one base away, this may be a read error. The conserved final phenylalanine or tryptophan is absent from the CDR3, which likely points to a read error. The chain uses TRBV7-9 and TRBJ2-3; TRBD2 matches at 11 bases. Germline loops: CDR1 SEHNR, CDR2 FQNEAQ (reference sequence). The CDR3 has 15 amino acids. The chain's CDR3 is CASSVAGGNADTQYS. The DNA of the CDR3 is TGTGCCAGCAGCGTAGCGGGAGGGAATGCAGATACGCAGTATTCT.

In its sample, this clonotype was seen many times. This chain connects TRBV5-5 to TRBJ2-7, with D perhaps given as TRBD1 or TRBD2 (5 bases each). Trimming cost V 4 bases and J 3 bases, with 14 bases left between them. The CDR3 totals 14 residues. Germline lookup yields CDR1 SGHKS and CDR2 YYEKEE (reference sequence). The CDR3 is CASSPGPISYEQYF. In nucleotides, the CDR3 is TGTGCCAGCAGCCCGGGGCCGATTAGCTACGAGCAGTACTTC.

Turning to this clonotype: At one boundary the junction diverges from the germline segment, which might be a read error. The genes are TRBV25-1 and TRBJ1-1; TRBD1 is a possible D gene (5 bases). CDR1 is MGHDK and CDR2 is SYGVNS in the germline V gene. The CDR3 is 15 amino acids. CDR3 protein: CASSEWGSTNTVAFF. The CDR3 DNA reads as TGTGCCAGCAGTGAATGGGGCAGTACGAACACTGTAGCTTTCTTT.

Only a few counts were recorded for this clonotype. The chain is built from TRBV29-1 and TRBJ2-3; the D gene is possibly TRBD1 (6 bases). Germline CDR1 is SQVTM and CDR2 is ANQGSEA. This CDR3 is built from 14 residues. V was pared by 6 bases and J by 0 bases, with 13 bases between. The CDR3 spells CSVVDRYSTDTQYF. As DNA, the CDR3 is TGCAGCGTAGTCGACAGGTATAGCACAGATACGCAGTATTTT.

The genes are TRBV29-1 and TRBJ1-1, with D hard to call. Germline-derived CDR1 and CDR2 are SQVTM and ANQGSEA. The CDR3 length is 12 residues. V shed 4 bases and J shed 7 bases, with 13 bases lying between them. CDR3 in DNA: TGCAGCGTTGGCGGGTCAGGTGGTGAAGCTTTCTTT. This encodes CSVGGSGGEAFF.

This clonotype has at least ten counts. The V and J genes are TRBV3-1 and TRBJ2-1; 11 nucleotides match TRBD1. The CDR3 is 14 amino acids. Germline V gives CDR1 LGHDT, CDR2 YNNKEL (reference sequence). The J segment lost 9 bases and the V segment lost 3 bases, leaving 4 bases of the junction unmatched. The CDR3 region is CASSHGTGGSEQFF. The CDR3 DNA reads as TGTGCCAGCAGCCACGGGACAGGGGGAAGTGAGCAGTTCTTC.